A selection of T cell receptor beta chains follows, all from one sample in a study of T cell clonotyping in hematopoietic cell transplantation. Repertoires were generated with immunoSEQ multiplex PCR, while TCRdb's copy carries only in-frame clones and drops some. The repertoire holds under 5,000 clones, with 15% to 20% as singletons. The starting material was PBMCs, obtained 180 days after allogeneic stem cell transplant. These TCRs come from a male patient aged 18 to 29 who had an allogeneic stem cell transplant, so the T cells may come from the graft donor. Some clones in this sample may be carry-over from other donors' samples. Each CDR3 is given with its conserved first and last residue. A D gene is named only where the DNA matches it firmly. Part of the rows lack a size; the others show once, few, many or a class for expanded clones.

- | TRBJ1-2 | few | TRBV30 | CAWSEGGTHTNYGYTF | TGTGCCTGGAGTGAAGGCGGGACACATACTAACTATGGCTACACCTTC
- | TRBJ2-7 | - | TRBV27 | CASSLGNYEQYF | TGTGCCAGCAGTTTAGGGAACTACGAGCAGTACTTC
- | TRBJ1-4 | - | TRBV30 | CAWKGTGEKLFF | TGTGCCTGGAAGGGGACCGGTGAAAAACTGTTTTTT
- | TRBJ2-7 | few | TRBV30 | CAWSERDGEQYF | TGTGCCTGGAGTGAAAGGGACGGAGAGCAGTACTTC
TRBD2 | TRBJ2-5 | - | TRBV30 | CAWSATGEVAGGPWETQYF | TGTGCCTGGAGCGCTACAGGGGAAGTAGCGGGAGGGCCATGGGAGACCCAGTACTTC
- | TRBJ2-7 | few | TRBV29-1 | CSAYTASSYEQYF | TGCAGCGCATACACAGCGAGCTCCTACGAGCAGTACTTC
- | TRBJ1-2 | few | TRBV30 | CAWSVRGNYGYTF | TGTGCCTGGAGTGTAAGAGGGAACTATGGCTACACCTTC
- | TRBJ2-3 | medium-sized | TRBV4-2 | CASSPKRRTTYTDTQYF | TGTGCCAGCAGCCCTAAGCGCCGGACTACCTACACAGATACGCAGTATTTT
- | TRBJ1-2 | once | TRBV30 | CAWSVPGTAYGYTF | TGTGCCTGGAGTGTACCCGGGACGGCCTATGGCTACACCTTC
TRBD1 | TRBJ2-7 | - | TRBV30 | CAWSMGQGQYF | TGTGCCTGGAGTATGGGACAGGGGCAGTACTTC
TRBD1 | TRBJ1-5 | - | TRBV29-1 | CSVCTGTGERSNQPQHF | TGCAGCGTTTGTACGGGGACAGGGGAAAGGAGCAATCAGCCCCAGCATTTT
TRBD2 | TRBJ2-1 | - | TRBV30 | CAWSPSSGGTSYNEQFF | TGTGCCTGGAGCCCCTCGAGCGGGGGTACCTCCTACAATGAGCAGTTCTTC
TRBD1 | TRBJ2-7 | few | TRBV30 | CAWSGGGGEQYF | TGTGCCTGGAGTGGAGGGGGCGGCGAGCAGTACTTC
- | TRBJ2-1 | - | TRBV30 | CASGSPSYNEQFF | TGTGCGAGCGGATCGCCCTCCTACAATGAGCAGTTCTTC
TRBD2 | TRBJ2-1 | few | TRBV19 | CASSKTSGDYNEQFF | TGTGCCAGTAGCAAGACTAGCGGAGATTACAATGAGCAGTTCTTC
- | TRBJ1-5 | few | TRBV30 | CAWSSQGGQPQHF | TGTGCCTGGAGCTCTCAGGGAGGTCAGCCCCAGCATTTT
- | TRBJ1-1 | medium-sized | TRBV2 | CASSVLRNTEAFF | TGTGCCAGCAGTGTTTTGCGGAACACTGAAGCTTTCTTT
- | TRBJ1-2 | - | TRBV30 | CAWSAQPPYGYTF | TGTGCCTGGAGTGCACAGCCGCCCTATGGCTACACCTTC
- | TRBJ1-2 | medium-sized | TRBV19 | CASTSNPYGYTF | TGTGCCAGTACCTCGAACCCCTATGGCTACACCTTC
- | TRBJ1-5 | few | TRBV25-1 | CASSDPADSNQPQHF | TGTGCCAGCAGTGACCCAGCGGATAGCAATCAGCCCCAGCATTTT
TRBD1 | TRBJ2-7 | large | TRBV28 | CASSVGQGYEQYF | TGTGCCAGCAGTGTGGGACAGGGCTACGAGCAGTACTTC
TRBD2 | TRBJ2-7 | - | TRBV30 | CAWGLAGVVEQYF | TGTGCCTGGGGACTAGCGGGAGTAGTCGAGCAGTACTTC
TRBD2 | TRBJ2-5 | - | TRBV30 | CAWTSSGSWETQYF | TGTGCCTGGACTTCTAGCGGGAGTTGGGAGACCCAGTACTTC
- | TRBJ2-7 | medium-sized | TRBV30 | CAWGLNRYEQYF | TGTGCCTGGGGCCTTAACCGCTACGAGCAGTACTTC
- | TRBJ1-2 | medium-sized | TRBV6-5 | CASSYGGEGYTF | TGTGCCAGCAGTTACGGGGGCGAGGGCTACACCTTC
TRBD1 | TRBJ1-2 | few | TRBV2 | CASISGQNYGYTF | TGTGCCAGCATATCGGGACAGAACTATGGCTACACCTTC
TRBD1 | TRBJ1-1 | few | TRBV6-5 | CASSLQGTTEAFF | TGTGCCAGCAGCCTACAGGGGACCACTGAAGCTTTCTTT
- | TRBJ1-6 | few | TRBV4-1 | CASSQDPGGLNSPLHF | TGCGCCAGCAGCCAAGATCCCGGGGGGTTGAATTCACCCCTCCACTTT
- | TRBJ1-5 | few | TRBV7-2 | CASSLLGQPQHF | TGTGCCAGCAGCTTACTAGGTCAGCCCCAGCATTTT
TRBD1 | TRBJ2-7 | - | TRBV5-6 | CASSGDRLPYEQYF | TGTGCCAGCAGCGGGGACAGGCTTCCCTACGAGCAGTACTTC
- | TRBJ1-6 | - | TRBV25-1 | CASRDGSAATLHF | TGTGCCAGCAGAGACGGGAGTGCGGCGACCCTCCACTTT
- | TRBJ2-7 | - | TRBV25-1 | CASSSVIWTDYEQYF | TGTGCCAGCAGCTCCGTCATATGGACAGACTACGAGCAGTACTTC
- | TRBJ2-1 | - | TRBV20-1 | CSARSLNEQFF | TGCAGTGCTAGGTCCCTTAATGAGCAGTTCTTC
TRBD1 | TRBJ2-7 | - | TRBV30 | CAWDRDRGSYEQYF | TGTGCCTGGGACCGGGACAGGGGTTCCTACGAGCAGTACTTC
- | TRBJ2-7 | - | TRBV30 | CAWSGGAREQCF | TGTGCCTGGAGTGGCGGGGCAAGGGAGCAGTGCTTC
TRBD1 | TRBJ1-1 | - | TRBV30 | CAWSQGALRDTEAFF | TGTGCCTGGAGTCAGGGGGCGCTAAGGGACACTGAAGCTTTCTTT
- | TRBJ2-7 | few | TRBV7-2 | CASSSTGQGIYEQYF | TGTGCCAGCAGCTCCACTGGGCAGGGGATCTACGAGCAGTACTTC
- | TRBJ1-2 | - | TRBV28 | CASSLAEYGYTF | TGTGCCAGCAGTTTGGCGGAATATGGCTACACCTTC
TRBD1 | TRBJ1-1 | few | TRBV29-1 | CSAGRGRGEEAFF | TGCAGCGCCGGGAGGGGGCGAGGGGAAGAAGCTTTCTTT
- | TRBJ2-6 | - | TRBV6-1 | CASSESATGANVLTF | TGTGCCAGCAGTGAATCAGCGACTGGGGCCAACGTCCTGACTTTC
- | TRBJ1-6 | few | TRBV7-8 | CASSLGRRGRNSPLHF | TGTGCCAGCAGCTTAGGCCGCAGGGGTCGGAATTCACCCCTCCACTTT